This TCR beta chain was sequenced in a study of read filtering for tumor transcriptome and immune sequencing. Study-level information: The cohort had 17 to 20 men and more than 11 women aged about 47 to 80, mean about 66 years.

This library used around 400 ng RNA and molecular barcoded adaptors spanning alpha/delta and beta/gamma chains. TCRdb passed the reads through MiXCR, listing each CDR3 protein once. The sample consists of around 44,000 distinct CDR3 sequences, about an eighth of them appearing once. The sequence derives from a donor aged 40 or older with multiple myeloma. The sample was a population of CD138-negative cells sorted from bone marrow.

The DNA for the CDR3 is TGTGCCAGCAGCACCCTTCGGGGGGCGCCTGGGGCCAACGTCCTGACTTTC. This gives the protein CASSTLRGAPGANVLTF. The chain employs TRBV7-8 and TRBJ2-6; a possible D gene is TRBD2 (7 bases). CDR3 length equals 17 residues. Looked up from germline, CDR1 is SGHVS and CDR2 is FQNEAQ. Trimming took off 5 bases at V and 2 bases at J, with 16 bases between the two ends.